This entry is about one T cell receptor beta chain. Its specificity is not known. These data come from a study of cytomegalovirus exposure and HLA in healthy donors. The study's findings and limits: Prediction of most subjects' HLA-A and HLA-B alleles by TCR beta sequences was reportedly accurate. The authors confirmed in vitro that a few CMV-associated chains were specific for CMV antigens. Despite most TCR sequences being rare, some public TCRs occurred in many donors. A classifier reportedly called cytomegalovirus status with high sensitivity and specificity.

The CDR3 loop spans 18 amino acids. V was pared by 4 bases and J by 5 bases, with 12 bases of the junction left unmatched. Germline values: CDR1 SEHNR, CDR2 FQNEAQ (reference sequence). Vbeta (60) and Jbeta (13) primers were used in the PCR. Clones were sequenced by immunoSEQ multiplex PCR, and TCRdb holds only the in-frame ones, with some missing. This sample has roughly 130,000 clones, with 80% found just once. The chain uses TRBV7-9 and TRBJ2-2; 11 positions agree with TRBD1. The sample consisted of PBMCs. The TCR was taken from a male donor in good health and CMV-seronegative. This chain's CDR3 is CASSSYAGQGARTGELFF. The CDR3 nucleotides are TGTGCCAGCAGCTCCTACGCAGGACAGGGGGCGAGGACCGGGGAGCTGTTTTTT.